This is a list of T cell receptor beta chains from one sample in a study of tumor-infiltrating lymphocytes in primary liver carcinoma. TCRdb re-derived calls from the multiplex PCR reads in MiXCR, one entry per CDR3 protein. The repertoire consists of about 75,000 distinct CDR3 sequences, with about three quarters occurring once and the leading ten covering approximately 26%. Sequencing used tumor-adjacent normal liver tissue. These receptors were taken from a man between 35 and 55 years old with primary liver carcinoma and hepatitis B virus infection. CDR3s include the opening cysteine and the closing phenylalanine or tryptophan. D genes are given only for firm matches. Expanded clones get a size class; other rows say once, few or many, or leave the size out.

D gene | clone size | J gene | V gene | CDR3 protein | CDR3 DNA
. | . | TRBJ2-1 | TRBV4-2 | CASSPGSGPEDEQFF | TGTGCCAGCAGCCCAGGTAGCGGCCCAGAGGATGAGCAGTTCTTC
. | many | TRBJ2-3 | TRBV4-2 | CASSQDHTVSDTQYF | TGTGCCAGCAGCCAAGATCACACAGTGTCAGATACGCAGTATTTT
. | once | TRBJ2-2 | TRBV11-3 | CTSSPPADTGELFF | TGTACCAGCAGCCCACCTGCGGACACCGGGGAGCTGTTTTTT
. | . | TRBJ1-2 | TRBV29-1 | CSDVEGIDYGYTF | TGCAGCGATGTGGAGGGGATCGACTATGGCTACACCTTC
. | . | TRBJ2-1 | TRBV6-1 | CAGCGSGSLNEQFF | TGTGCCGGCTGCGGTAGTGGGAGCCTTAATGAGCAGTTCTTC
. | . | TRBJ2-1 | TRBV29-1 | CRFATAGPGEQFF | TGCAGATTTGCCACGGCAGGTCCGGGGGAGCAGTTCTTC
. | . | TRBJ2-2 | TRBV28 | CASSLLRVGELLF | TGTGCCAGCAGTTTATTAAGGGTCGGGGAGCTGTTATTT
. | . | TRBJ2-1 | TRBV12-5 | CASGFSIYSEQFF | TGTGCTAGTGGTTTTTCTATATACAGTGAGCAGTTCTTC
. | many | TRBJ2-3 | TRBV10-3 | CAISGIPTDTQYF | TGTGCCATCAGCGGGATACCCACAGATACGCAGTATTTT
TRBD2 | . | TRBJ2-1 | TRBV4-3 | CASSQGSGSYDEQFF | TGCGCCAGCAGCCAGGGCAGCGGGAGCTATGATGAGCAGTTCTTC
TRBD2 | . | TRBJ2-2 | TRBV11-1 | CASSLSGSGTVGLFF | TGTGCCAGCAGCTTAAGCGGGAGTGGAACCGTGGGGCTGTTTTTT